These 31 T cell receptor beta chains were all obtained from the same sample, sequenced in a study of T cell responses to AZD1222 COVID-19 vaccine. The protocol was immunoSEQ multiplex PCR, while the TCRdb copy is restricted to in-frame clones and leaves out a portion. The repertoire holds 55,000 to 65,000 clones, 70% to 80% seen once, with just under 5% in the top ten. The source material was peripheral blood, sampled 28 days after the second AZD1222 dose. These receptors originate from an adult who received the AZD1222 COVID-19 vaccine.

Details on this clone: Other DNA sequences in this specimen translate into the identical CDR3. The genes are TRBV6-5 and TRBJ2-7; D unclear. The CDR3 totals 14 residues. V gave up 0 bases and J gave up 0 bases, with 6 bases separating them. CDR1 is MNHEY and CDR2 is SVGAGI in the germline V gene. CDR3 loop: CASSYSGSSYEQYF. The CDR3 DNA is TGTGCCAGCAGTTACTCGGGCAGCTCCTACGAGCAGTACTTC.

The chain links TRBV6-5 to TRBJ1-1, with TRBD1 as a possible D gene (6 bases). The V and J ends lost 5 bases and 1 base respectively, with 14 bases between them. The length of the CDR3 is 15 residues. Germline CDR1 is MNHEY and CDR2 is SVGAGI. The chain's CDR3 is CASSRQAQGNTEAFF. The CDR3 DNA reads as TGTGCCAGCAGTAGACAGGCTCAGGGGAACACTGAAGCTTTCTTT.

This clone was picked up one time. The chain employs TRBV5-6 and TRBJ2-2; D is unclear. This CDR3 comprises 12 residues. Germline assignment: CDR1 SGHDT and CDR2 YYEEEE. V shed 1 base and J shed 5 bases, with 3 bases lying between them. Here the CDR3 DNA reads TGTGCCAGCAGCTTGACGACCGGGGAGCTGTTTTTT. It translates to CASSLTTGELFF.

V is TRBV30 and J is TRBJ2-4, with 8 nucleotides matching TRBD1. Germline V gene sequence: CDR1 GTSNPN, CDR2 SVGIG (reference sequence). The CDR3 consists of 15 residues. V trimming: 4 bases; J trimming: 6 bases; junction bases outside the gene matches: 11. The chain's CDR3 is CAWNVQGALGNIQYF. DNA for the CDR3: TGTGCCTGGAATGTGCAGGGGGCTCTTGGAAACATTCAGTACTTC.

The chain is built from TRBV19 and TRBJ2-2; no definite D call. The germline V gene has CDR1 LNHDA and CDR2 SQIVND (reference sequence). The CDR3 is made up of 14 amino acids. The V end was cut by 4 bases, the J end by 0 bases, with 6 bases between. The CDR3, as DNA: TGTGCCAGTAGTACCGGCTCGAACACCGGGGAGCTGTTTTTT. Residues: CASSTGSNTGELFF. The complete variable domain, with remaining parts taken from reference TRBV19 and TRBJ2-2, reads DGGITQSPKYLFRKEGQNVTLSCEQNLNHDAMYWYRQDPGQGLRLIYYSQIVNDFQKGDIAEGYSVSREKKESFPLTVTSAQKNPTAFYLCASSTGSNTGELFFGEGSRLTVL.

The chain combines TRBV9 with TRBJ1-5, with unresolved D. Trimming shortened V by 1 base and J by 1 base, and 6 bases separated the two germline ends. The CDR3 has 14 amino acids. Germline CDR1 is SGDLS and CDR2 is YYNGEE. CDR3 DNA sequence: TGTGCCAGCAGCGTATCTGGAAGCAATCAGCCCCAGCATTTT. It is translated as CASSVSGSNQPQHF.

This chain uses TRBV5-8 with TRBJ1-1, with 8 bases identical to TRBD1. V shed 6 bases and J 1 base; nucleotides not matched to a gene: 5. Germline V gives CDR1 SGHTS, CDR2 YDEGEE. The CDR3 contains 14 residues. The CDR3 reads CASTQGQENTEAFF. CDR3 bases: TGTGCCAGCACCCAGGGACAGGAGAACACTGAAGCTTTCTTT.

The chain links TRBV6-5 to TRBJ1-1; TRBD1 matches at 8 bases. Per the germline V gene, CDR1 is MNHEY and CDR2 is SVGAGI. The CDR3 consists of 13 residues. This CDR3 is CHLRGQKDTEAFF. CDR3 bases: TGTCACCTCAGGGGGCAGAAGGACACTGAAGCTTTCTTT.

This clone was counted once. This CDR3 reads CASSQDLKGARSGNTIYF. The CDR3 DNA reads as TGTGCCAGCAGCCAAGATTTAAAGGGGGCCCGCTCTGGAAACACCATATATTTT. V and J are TRBV4-2 and TRBJ1-3; 7 positions agree with TRBD1. Losses at the gene ends were 0 bases for V and 0 bases for J; bases not matched to a gene: 8. The germline V gene encodes CDR1 LGHNA and CDR2 YNFKEQ. This CDR3 comprises 18 residues.

This clone was seen a few times. The genes are TRBV5-4 and TRBJ1-2; D not resolved. V lost 0 bases and J lost 8, with 14 bases in between. In germline, CDR1 is SGHNT, CDR2 YYREEE (reference sequence). The CDR3 contains 14 residues. This CDR3 is CASSLAGSPHGYTF. DNA of the CDR3: TGTGCCAGCAGCTTGGCGGGCAGCCCCCACGGCTACACCTTC.

The CDR3 DNA is TGTGCCAGCAGCCGGTTGGGTGGAAGTCAGCCCCAGCATTTT. It is translated as CASSRLGGSQPQHF. The V call is TRBV27, the J call TRBJ1-5; the D is unclear. The CDR3 loop spans 14 amino acids. CDR1 is MNHEY and CDR2 is SMNVEV in the germline V gene (reference sequence). V was cut by 6 bases and J by 6 bases, with 15 bases left in between.

V usage is TRBV30 and J usage is TRBJ2-2, with 7 nucleotides matching TRBD1. V was clipped by 2 bases and J by 4 bases; unmatched bases: 4. The CDR3 has 14 amino acids. Germline CDR1 reads GTSNPN; CDR2 reads SVGIG (reference sequence). The CDR3 reads CAWSRDSVTGELFF. The DNA for the CDR3 is TGTGCCTGGAGTAGGGACAGTGTCACCGGGGAGCTGTTTTTT.

The genes are TRBV25-1 and TRBJ2-5, with D maybe TRBD2 (5 bases). The V gene lost 0 bases and the J gene lost 2 bases, with 7 bases spanning the gap. The CDR3 length is 14 residues. Germline CDR1 reads MGHDK; CDR2 reads SYGVNS. This CDR3 is CASSEYRGQETQYF. CDR3 nucleotide sequence: TGTGCCAGCAGTGAATACCGGGGTCAAGAGACCCAGTACTTC. The full variable domain, with the rest looked up from reference TRBV25-1 and TRBJ2-5, is EADIYQTPRYLVIGTGKKITLECSQTMGHDKMYWYQQDPGMELHLIHYSYGVNSTEKGDLSSESTVSRIRTEHFPLTLESARPSHTSQYLCASSEYRGQETQYFGPGTRLLVL.

The chain recombines TRBV7-3 with TRBJ2-3; unclear D gene. Looked up from germline, CDR1 is SGHTA and CDR2 is FQGTGA. This CDR3 contains 13 residues. Trimming left V 5 bases short and J 2 bases short, with 8 bases between. CDR3 loop: CASSKTATDTQYF. The CDR3 DNA is TGTGCCAGCAGCAAAACCGCCACAGATACGCAGTATTTT.

This clone was observed once. The chain recombines TRBV7-2 with TRBJ1-6; D unresolved. This CDR3 contains 17 residues. Germline values: CDR1 SGHTA, CDR2 FQGNSA. V lost 0 bases and J lost 7, with 16 bases in between. CDR3 amino acids: CASSLAGFGILNSPLHF. Here the CDR3 DNA reads TGTGCCAGCAGCTTAGCAGGGTTTGGGATTTTGAATTCACCCCTCCACTTT.

The chain has TRBV9 and TRBJ1-1, with TRBD1 as a possible D gene (5 bases). The germline V and J ends were trimmed by 4 bases and 10 bases, with 17 bases remaining between them. CDR1 and CDR2 from the germline V gene are SGDLS and YYNGEE. This CDR3 comprises 13 residues. CDR3 in DNA: TGTGCCAGCAGCTCACCTGACAGTGTACGAGCTTTCTTT. Its translation: CASSSPDSVRAFF.

The gene calls are TRBV9 and TRBJ2-7, with 8 nucleotides matching TRBD1. The CDR3 loop spans 13 amino acids. Germline lookup yields CDR1 SGDLS and CDR2 YYNGEE. With V trimmed by 0 bases and J by 6 bases, 2 bases remained unmatched. CDR3 protein: CASSVAGGTEQYF. The CDR3, as DNA: TGTGCCAGCAGCGTAGCAGGGGGCACCGAGCAGTACTTC.

The V gene is TRBV5-1, the J gene TRBJ2-2, with 15 nucleotides matching TRBD2. The CDR3 runs to 18 residues. J lost 0 bases, V lost 4 bases, and 4 bases had no gene match. Looked up from germline, CDR1 is SGHRS and CDR2 is YFSETQ. CDR3: CASSSGLAGGPNTGELFF. The CDR3 DNA reads TGCGCCAGCAGCAGCGGACTAGCGGGGGGGCCGAACACCGGGGAGCTGTTTTTT.

The chain links TRBV7-2 to TRBJ2-2; 9 nucleotides match TRBD2. The CDR3 covers 13 residues. CDR1 and CDR2 (germline): SGHTA, FQGNSA. V shed 6 bases and J 6 bases; nucleotides not matched to a gene: 2. In DNA form, the CDR3 reads TGTGCCAGCAGACGGACTAGCGCCGGGGAGCTGTTTTTT. It yields the protein CASRRTSAGELFF.

The chain combines TRBV7-8 with TRBJ2-3, with unresolved D. Germline V gives CDR1 SGHVS, CDR2 FQNEAQ. V was clipped by 5 bases and J by 1 base, with 16 bases between them. The CDR3 is 16 residues long. The CDR3 sequence: CASSLLVAGRTDTQYF. The CDR3 DNA reads TGTGCCAGCAGCCTCTTGGTGGCAGGTCGCACAGATACGCAGTATTTT.

CDR3 residues: CASSSRGGIYEQYV. CDR3 coding DNA: TGTGCCAGCAGTTCTCGCGGGGGGATCTACGAGCAGTACGTC. The genes are TRBV28 and TRBJ2-7, with TRBD2 matching over 8 bases. V lost 4 bases and J lost 3; bases outside the gene matches: 5. Germline CDR1 is MDHEN and CDR2 is SYDVKM. CDR3 length equals 14 residues.

This chain joins TRBV3-1 (or the pseudogene TRBV3-2) and TRBJ1-1; no firm D call. The CDR3 loop spans 13 amino acids. V was trimmed by 4 bases and J by 7 bases, leaving 13 bases between them. Germline-derived CDR1 and CDR2 are LGHDT and YNNKEL (reference sequence). The CDR3: CASSLLGAIEAFF. For the CDR3, the DNA is TGTGCCAGCAGCCTCCTTGGTGCGATTGAAGCTTTCTTT.

This chain connects TRBV28 to TRBJ1-2; TRBD1 might be the D (6 bases). CDR3 size: 12 residues. V was trimmed by 6 bases and J by 9 bases, leaving 14 bases between them. Germline V gene sequence: CDR1 MDHEN, CDR2 SYDVKM. CDR3 coding DNA: TGTGCCAGCAGATCCCGAGGGGGAAGCTACACCTTC. It yields the protein CASRSRGGSYTF.

The chain carries TRBV5-1 and TRBJ1-3, with D maybe TRBD1 (6 bases). With 7 bases removed from V and 4 bases from J, the gap between germline ends came to 15 bases. Germline CDR1 SGHRS, CDR2 YFSETQ. The CDR3 length is 14 residues. The CDR3 sequence: CASAPYGQGNTIYF. CDR3 sequence (DNA): TGCGCCAGCGCCCCTTACGGACAGGGAAACACCATATATTTT.

The gene calls are TRBV12-3 or TRBV12-4 and TRBJ1-2; 7 bases are a match to TRBD1. This CDR3 spans 13 amino acids. Losses at the gene ends were 0 bases for V and 8 bases for J; bases not matched to a gene: 3. The CDR3 region is CASSLAGGTGYTF. In nucleotides, the CDR3 is TGTGCCAGCAGTTTAGCAGGGGGCACAGGCTACACCTTC.

The sample holds one count of this clone. V is TRBV28 and J is TRBJ1-5; D not resolved. Deletions cut 5 bases from V and 3 bases from J, with 14 bases between. The CDR3 is 15 residues long. Germline V gene sequence: CDR1 MDHEN, CDR2 SYDVKM. The chain's CDR3 is CASSTSTNINQPQHF. DNA for the CDR3: TGTGCCAGCAGTACCTCTACCAATATCAATCAGCCCCAGCATTTT.

This chain joins TRBV6-5 and TRBJ2-3; D remains ambiguous. This CDR3 is 13 amino acids long. Trimming took off 6 bases at V and 5 bases at J, with 12 bases between the two ends. Germline V gene lookup returns CDR1 MNHEY and CDR2 SVGAGI. For the CDR3, the DNA is TGTGCCAGCAGCGTACTCCGACGAGATACGCAGTATTTT. It encodes CASSVLRRDTQYF.

V gene TRBV7-2 combines with J gene TRBJ2-3; possibly TRBD1 for D (8 bases). V lost 1 base and J 3 bases, leaving 11 bases between the germline ends. Germline V gene data show CDR1 as SGHTA and CDR2 as FQGNSA. This CDR3 region has 15 residues. This chain's CDR3 is CASSLDRGGTDTQYF. The CDR3 DNA reads as TGTGCCAGCAGCTTAGACAGGGGGGGGACAGATACGCAGTATTTT.

The chain is built from TRBV19 and TRBJ1-5, with no clear D. Germline CDR1 is LNHDA and CDR2 is SQIVND (reference sequence). V lost 6 bases and J lost 0, with 6 bases in between. CDR3 size: 13 residues. The CDR3 nucleotides read TGTGCCAGTAGCCCAGATAGCAATCAGCCCCAGCATTTT. It specifies CASSPDSNQPQHF.

This chain links TRBV29-1 with TRBJ2-7; possibly TRBD2 for D (6 bases). Trimming cost V 4 bases and J 4 bases, with 8 bases left between them. Germline-derived CDR1 and CDR2 are SQVTM and ANQGSEA. CDR3 length: 11 residues. The CDR3 reads CSVGEEYEQYV. The CDR3 region has the DNA TGCAGCGTTGGGGAGGAATACGAGCAGTACGTC.

The chain employs TRBV4-1 and TRBJ2-2; TRBD2 matches 9 bases. Losses at the gene ends were 0 bases for V and 1 base for J; bases not matched to a gene: 6. CDR3 length: 18 residues. Germline V lookup: CDR1 MGHRA, CDR2 YSYEKL. The CDR3 is CASSQERASGMNTGELFF. The DNA of the CDR3 is TGCGCCAGCAGCCAAGAGCGGGCTAGCGGGATGAACACCGGGGAGCTGTTTTTT.